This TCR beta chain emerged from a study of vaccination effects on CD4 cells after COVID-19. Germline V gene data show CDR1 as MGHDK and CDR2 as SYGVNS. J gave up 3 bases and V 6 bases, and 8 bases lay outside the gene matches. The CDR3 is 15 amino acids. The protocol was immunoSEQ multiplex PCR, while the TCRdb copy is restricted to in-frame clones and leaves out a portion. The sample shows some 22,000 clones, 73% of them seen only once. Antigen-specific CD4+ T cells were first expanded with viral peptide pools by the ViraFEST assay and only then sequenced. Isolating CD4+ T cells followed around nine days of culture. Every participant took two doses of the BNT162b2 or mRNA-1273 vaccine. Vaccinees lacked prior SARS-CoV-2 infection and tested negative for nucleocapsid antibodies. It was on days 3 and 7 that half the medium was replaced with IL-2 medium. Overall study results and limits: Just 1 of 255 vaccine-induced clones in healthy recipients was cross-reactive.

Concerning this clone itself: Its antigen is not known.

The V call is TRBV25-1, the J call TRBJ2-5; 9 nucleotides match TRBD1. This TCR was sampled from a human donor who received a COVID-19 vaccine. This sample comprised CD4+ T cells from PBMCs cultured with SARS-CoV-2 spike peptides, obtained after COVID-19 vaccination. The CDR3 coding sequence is TGTGCCAGCAGCCGATCCCGGGACAGGGAAGAGACCCAGTACTTC. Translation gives CASSRSRDREETQYF.